This T cell receptor beta chain comes out of a study of breast tumors, draining lymph nodes, adjacent tissues (dated by TCRdb to about 2016). At the level of the whole study: Breast cancer patients provided tumor, adjacent nontumor tissue and axillary lymph nodes, and the study compared the TCR beta repertoires across these three sources. The study was designed to assess the relationships and possible T-cell exchange between tumor, surrounding tissue and draining lymph node repertoires in human breast cancer.

From V the trimming removes 6 bases and from J it removes 0 bases, while the gene matches leave 2 bases of the junction unaccounted for. Based on the germline V gene (reference sequence), the CDR1 and CDR2 sequences are DFQATT and SNEGSKA. The CDR3 numbers 12 residues from cysteine through phenylalanine. Left in the record is the CDR3 DNA by itself, 36 bases read in frame from the first base. Instrument used: Illumina HiSeq 2000. Multiplex PCR amplification was used to generate the TCR beta chain libraries. High-throughput sequencing was used to analyze the amplified TCR beta chain products. TCRdb ran its own pipeline on the public reads, namely fastp trimming at Q25 and MiXCR clone calling, and kept in-frame beta chains. Every distinct CDR3 protein forms one entry, paired with its most common genes and DNA. In this sample the table shows about 130,000 distinct CDR3 sequences, about 20% of which occur a single time. About 2.2% of the sample belongs to the ten largest clones.

In its sample, this clonotype was seen many times. This receptor's antigen is unknown. The record has no base qualities; no much larger clone is one base away. What the authors observed across the whole study: Tumor and nontumor tissue repertoires were found to be significantly more similar in luminal-like than in basal-like breast cancer. The data were considered consistent with most tumor T cells being derived from the lymph node and subsequently expanding within tumor tissue. Tumors showed preferential V and J gene usage, and their T-cell repertoire diversity fell below that of lymph nodes yet above that of nontumor tissue. The study presented the conclusion that tumor T cells originate in lymph nodes as consistent with a hypothesis, not as something directly demonstrated.

The axillary draining lymph nodes of breast cancer patients were the source of the lymph node samples. Sequencing was performed on axillary lymph node tissue. The sequence came from a female donor with breast cancer. Some clones in this sample may be carry-over from other donors' samples. The rearranged chain carries TRBV20-1 and TRBJ2-7, and 7 bases in between align with TRBD2. The DNA reads as follows: TGCAGTGCCGCGGGAGTCTCCTACGAGCAGTACTTC. Its protein reads: CSAAGVSYEQYF.